This T cell receptor (beta chain) emerged from a study of tissue T cells after allogeneic stem cell transplantation. V was cut by 4 bases and J by 1 base, with 5 bases left in between. Per the germline V gene, CDR1 is SNHLY and CDR2 is FYNGKV (reference sequence). CDR3 length: 13 residues. As concerns this clone: Its target is not known. Gene names and germline refer to mouse. The CDR3 extends 1 residue past the end of the read, so its final part is completed from the germline J gene.

Time point indicated: mouse harvest day 7 after allogeneic transplant. The graft held 10^6 splenic CD5+ T cells and 10^7 T-cell-depleted bone marrow cells. TCRbeta CDR3 was sequenced at survey depth with template counts. The method was immunoSEQ multiplex PCR; TCRdb's version includes in-frame clones alone and lacks a portion of them. Of around 10,000 clones in the sample, less than 45% are singletons; the top ten hold about 1.9%. General study points: In patients and mice, blood and spleen missed much of tissue repertoire. Some tissue clones might be persisting host cells; their alloreactivity or antigen specificity was not determined. Sampling depth was limited, and the cohort was small and clinically varied.

V and J are TRBV3 and TRBJ2-1, with D uncertain. The specimen was skin. The sequence was obtained from a female BALB/c mouse given C57BL/6 T cells with graft-versus-host disease after an allogeneic hematopoietic cell transplant. The covered CDR3 bases are TGTGCCAGCAGCTCGACAAACTATGCTGAGCAGTTC. It translates to CASSSTNYAEQF. The full CDR3 reads CASSSTNYAEQFF. Complete variable domain (other parts from reference TRBV3 and TRBJ2-1): GPKVLQIPSHQIIDMGQMVTLNCDPVSNHLYFYWYKQILGQQMEFLVNFYNGKVMEKSKLFKDQFSVERPDGSYFTLKIQPTALEDSAVYFCASSSTNYAEQFFGPGTRLTVL.